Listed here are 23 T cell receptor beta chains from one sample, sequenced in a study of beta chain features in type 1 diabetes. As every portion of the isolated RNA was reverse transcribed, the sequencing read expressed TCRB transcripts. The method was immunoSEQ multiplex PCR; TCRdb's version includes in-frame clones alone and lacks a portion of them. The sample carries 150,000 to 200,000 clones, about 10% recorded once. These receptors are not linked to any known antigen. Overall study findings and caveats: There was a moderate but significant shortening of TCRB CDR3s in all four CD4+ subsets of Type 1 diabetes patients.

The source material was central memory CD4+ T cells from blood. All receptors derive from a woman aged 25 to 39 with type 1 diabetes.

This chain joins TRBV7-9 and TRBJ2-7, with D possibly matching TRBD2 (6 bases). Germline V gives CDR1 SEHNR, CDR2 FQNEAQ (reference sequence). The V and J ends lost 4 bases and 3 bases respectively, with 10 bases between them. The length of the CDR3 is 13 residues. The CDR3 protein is CASSWDFNYEQYF. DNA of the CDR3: TGTGCCAGCAGCTGGGACTTTAACTACGAGCAGTACTTC.

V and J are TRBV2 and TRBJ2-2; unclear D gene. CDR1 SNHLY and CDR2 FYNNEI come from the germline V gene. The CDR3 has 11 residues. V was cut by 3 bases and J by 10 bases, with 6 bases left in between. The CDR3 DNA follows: TGTGCCAGCAGTGAGGCGGAGGAGCTGTTTTTT. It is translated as CASSEAEELFF. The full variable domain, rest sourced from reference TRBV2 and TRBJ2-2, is EPEVTQTPSHQVTQMGQEVILRCVPISNHLYFYWYRQILGQKVEFLVSFYNNEISEKSEIFDDQFSVERPDGSNFTLKIRSTKLEDSAMYFCASSEAEELFFGEGSRLTVL.

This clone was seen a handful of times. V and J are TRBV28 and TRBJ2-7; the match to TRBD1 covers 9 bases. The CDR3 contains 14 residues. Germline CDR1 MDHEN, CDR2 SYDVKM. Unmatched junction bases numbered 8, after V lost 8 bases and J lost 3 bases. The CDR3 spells CASSKPGQGYEQYF. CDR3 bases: TGTGCCAGCTCTAAACCGGGACAGGGCTACGAGCAGTACTTC.

The CDR3 bases are TGTGCCAGCAGTGAACGTCAGGGTGGTGGCTACACCTTC. It encodes CASSERQGGGYTF. The chain is built from TRBV6-1 and TRBJ1-2; D possibly corresponds to TRBD1 (5 bases). The CDR3 length is 13 residues. The V gene's germline CDR1 is MNHNS and CDR2 SASEGT. Deletions cut 2 bases from V and 7 bases from J, with 11 bases between.

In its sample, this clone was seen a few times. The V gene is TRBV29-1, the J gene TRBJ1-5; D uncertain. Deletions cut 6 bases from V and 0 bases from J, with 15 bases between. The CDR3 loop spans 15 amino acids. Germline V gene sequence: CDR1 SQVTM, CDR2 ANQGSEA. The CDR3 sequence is CSVCSGIDSNQPQHF. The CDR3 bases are TGCAGCGTCTGCTCGGGAATTGATAGCAATCAGCCCCAGCATTTT.

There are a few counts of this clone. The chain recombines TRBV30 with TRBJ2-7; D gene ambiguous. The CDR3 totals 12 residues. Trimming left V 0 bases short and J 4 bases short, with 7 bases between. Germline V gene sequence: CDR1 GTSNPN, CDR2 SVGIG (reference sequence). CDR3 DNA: TGTGCCTGGAGTGTTCTAGGTTACGAGCAGTACTTC. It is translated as CAWSVLGYEQYF.

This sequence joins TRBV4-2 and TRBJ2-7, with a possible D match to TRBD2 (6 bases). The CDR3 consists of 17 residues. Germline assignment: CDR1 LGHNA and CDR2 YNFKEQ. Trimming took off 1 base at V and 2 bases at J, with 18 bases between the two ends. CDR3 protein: CASSQVHARDSTYEQYF. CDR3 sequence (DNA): TGTGCCAGCAGCCAAGTTCATGCCCGGGACTCCACCTACGAGCAGTACTTC.

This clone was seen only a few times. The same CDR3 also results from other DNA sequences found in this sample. The CDR3 reads CASSPGTGEGYTF. Written as DNA, the CDR3 is TGTGCCAGCTCACCGGGGACAGGGGAAGGCTACACCTTC. V usage is TRBV18 and J usage is TRBJ1-2; 10 bases line up with TRBD1. The CDR3 sequence is 13 residues long. Germline CDR1 and CDR2: KGHSH and LQKENI. V was clipped by 3 bases and J by 8 bases; unmatched bases: 3.

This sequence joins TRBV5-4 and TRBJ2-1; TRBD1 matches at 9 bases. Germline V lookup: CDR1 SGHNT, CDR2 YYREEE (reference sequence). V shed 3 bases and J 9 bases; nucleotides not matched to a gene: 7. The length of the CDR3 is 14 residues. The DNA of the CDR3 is TGTGCCAGCAGCTACGGACAGGGGTTGGGTGAGCAGTTCTTC. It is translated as CASSYGQGLGEQFF.

The CDR3 DNA follows: TGTGCCAGCAGCTTCGGGTCAGGGAAAGCCTACGAGCAGTACTTC. Encoded protein: CASSFGSGKAYEQYF. The chain has TRBV7-2 and TRBJ2-7, with D perhaps TRBD1 (5 bases). Deletions cut 3 bases from V and 2 bases from J, with 14 bases between. In germline, CDR1 is SGHTA, CDR2 FQGNSA. This CDR3 contains 15 residues.

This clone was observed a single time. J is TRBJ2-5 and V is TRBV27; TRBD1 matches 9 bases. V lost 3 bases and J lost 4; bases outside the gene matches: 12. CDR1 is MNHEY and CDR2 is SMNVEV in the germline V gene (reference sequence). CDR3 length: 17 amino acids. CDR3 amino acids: CASSFTRDRERGETQYF. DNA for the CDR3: TGTGCCAGCAGTTTCACCCGGGACAGGGAACGGGGAGAGACCCAGTACTTC.

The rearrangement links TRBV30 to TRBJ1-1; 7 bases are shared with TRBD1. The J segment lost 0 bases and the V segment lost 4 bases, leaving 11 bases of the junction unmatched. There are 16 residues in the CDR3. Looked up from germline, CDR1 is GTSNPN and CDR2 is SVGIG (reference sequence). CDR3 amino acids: CAWKWDSTYMNTEAFF. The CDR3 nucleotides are TGTGCCTGGAAGTGGGACAGTACCTACATGAACACTGAAGCTTTCTTT.

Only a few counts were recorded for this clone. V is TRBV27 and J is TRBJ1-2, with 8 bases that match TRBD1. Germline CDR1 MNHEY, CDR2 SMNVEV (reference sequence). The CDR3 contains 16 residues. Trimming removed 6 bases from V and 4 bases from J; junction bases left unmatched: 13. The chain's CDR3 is CASSQGVFDRGYGYTF. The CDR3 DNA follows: TGTGCCAGCAGCCAAGGAGTCTTTGACAGGGGCTATGGCTACACCTTC.

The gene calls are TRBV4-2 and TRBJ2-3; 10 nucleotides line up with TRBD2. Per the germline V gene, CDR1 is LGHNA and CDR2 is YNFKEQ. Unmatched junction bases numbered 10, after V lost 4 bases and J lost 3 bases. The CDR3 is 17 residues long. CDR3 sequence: CASSPSRTSGLTDTQYF. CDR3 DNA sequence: TGTGCCAGCAGCCCTAGTAGGACTAGCGGATTAACAGATACGCAGTATTTT.

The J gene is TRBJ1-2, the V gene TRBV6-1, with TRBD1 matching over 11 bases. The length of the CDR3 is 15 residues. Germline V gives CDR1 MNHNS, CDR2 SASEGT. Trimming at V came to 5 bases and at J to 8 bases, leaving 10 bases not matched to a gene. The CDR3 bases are TGTGCCAGCAGTTCTGGACAGGGGGCGCCAGGGGGCTACACCTTC. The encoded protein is CASSSGQGAPGGYTF.

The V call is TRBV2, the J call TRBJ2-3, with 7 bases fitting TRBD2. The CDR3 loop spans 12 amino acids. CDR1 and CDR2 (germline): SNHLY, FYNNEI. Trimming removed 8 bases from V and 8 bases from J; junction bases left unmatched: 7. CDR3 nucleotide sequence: TGTGCCAGCGGGGAGGGCGCCGGTACGCAGTATTTT. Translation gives CASGEGAGTQYF.

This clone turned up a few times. The CDR3: CASSLFGTTTYEQYF. CDR3 in DNA: TGTGCCAGCAGCTTATTCGGCACTACGACCTACGAGCAGTACTTC. J is TRBJ2-7 and V is TRBV13; D not resolved. The V gene's germline CDR1 is PRHDT and CDR2 FYEKMQ (reference sequence). The V end lost 2 bases, the J end lost 2 bases, and 13 bases lay between the germline ends. The CDR3 runs to 15 residues.

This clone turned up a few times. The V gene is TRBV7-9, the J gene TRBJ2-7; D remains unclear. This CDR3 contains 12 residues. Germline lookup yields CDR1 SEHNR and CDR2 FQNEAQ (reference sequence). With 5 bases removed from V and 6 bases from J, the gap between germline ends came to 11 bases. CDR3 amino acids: CASSPWSGEQYF. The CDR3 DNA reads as TGTGCCAGCAGCCCGTGGTCAGGCGAGCAGTACTTC.

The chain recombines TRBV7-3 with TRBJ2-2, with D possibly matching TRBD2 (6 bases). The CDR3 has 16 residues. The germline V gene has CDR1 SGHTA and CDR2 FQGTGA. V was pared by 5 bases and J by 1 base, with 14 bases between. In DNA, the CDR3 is TGTGCCAGCAGCCCCCCCGGGGGTAGGAACACCGGGGAGCTGTTTTTT. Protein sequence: CASSPPGGRNTGELFF.

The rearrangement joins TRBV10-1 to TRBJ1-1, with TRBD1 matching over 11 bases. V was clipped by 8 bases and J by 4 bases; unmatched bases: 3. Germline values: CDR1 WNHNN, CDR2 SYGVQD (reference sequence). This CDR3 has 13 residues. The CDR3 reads CASCGTGGTEAFF. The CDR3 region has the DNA TGCGCCAGCTGTGGGACAGGGGGCACTGAAGCTTTCTTT.

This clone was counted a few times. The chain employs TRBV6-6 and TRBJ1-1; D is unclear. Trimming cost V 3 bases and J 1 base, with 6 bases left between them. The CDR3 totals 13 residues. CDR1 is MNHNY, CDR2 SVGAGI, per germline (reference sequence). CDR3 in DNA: TGTGCCAGCAGTTATGACTGGAACACTGAAGCTTTCTTT. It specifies CASSYDWNTEAFF.

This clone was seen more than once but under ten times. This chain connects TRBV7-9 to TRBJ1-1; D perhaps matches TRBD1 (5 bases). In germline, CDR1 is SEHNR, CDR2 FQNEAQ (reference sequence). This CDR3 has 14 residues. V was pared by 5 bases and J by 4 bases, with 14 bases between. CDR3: CASSPRAGTTEAFF. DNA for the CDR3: TGTGCCAGCAGCCCTAGGGCGGGGACCACTGAAGCTTTCTTT.

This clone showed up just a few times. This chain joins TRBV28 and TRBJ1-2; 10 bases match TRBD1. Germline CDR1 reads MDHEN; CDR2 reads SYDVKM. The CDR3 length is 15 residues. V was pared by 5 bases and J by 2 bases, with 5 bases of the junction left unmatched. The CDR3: CASSVPGQGNYGYTF. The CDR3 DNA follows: TGTGCCAGCAGTGTCCCGGGACAGGGGAACTATGGCTACACCTTC.